This T cell receptor beta chain was captured in a study of identical twins (dated by TCRdb to the mid-2010s). Describing the broader study: TCR alpha and beta repertoires from monozygotic twins, unrelated adults of various ages and cord blood were deep-sequenced to test whether fetal clonotypes persist. To rule out contamination, replicate twin experiments were performed at different times with different library preparation protocols.

This clonotype has more than one count but fewer than ten. Its target antigen remains unknown. No base quality values were provided; no much bigger clone lies one nucleotide off. Overall results and qualifications from the work: The excess sharing between twins in beta out-of-frame sequences was weaker because fewer shared sequences reduced the signal-to-noise ratio. Recombination models systematically underestimated out-of-frame TCR alpha sharing in monozygotic twins but agreed with sharing between unrelated individuals. Invariant T cells such as MAIT and iNKT could partly confound zero-insertion analyses, although diverse VJ usage argued against such confounding for most clonotypes. Conclusions relied on cross-sectional statistical analysis, since the same donors could not be followed over many years. Compared with coincidental sharing between unrelated individuals, an excess of low generation-probability sequences was observed among out-of-frame TCR alpha sequences shared between twins. Abundant cord blood beta clonotypes carried fewer insertions; young adult naive repertoires showed a weaker similar trend, while memory repertoires showed none.

Receptor amplification or capture employed 5' RACE. The sequencing machine was an Illumina HiSeq 2000. A universal primer binding site was added through template switching, and the final cDNA carried a unique molecular identifier so that TCR cDNA molecules could be counted accurately. Specific primers in the conserved constant-segment region were used to synthesize first-strand cDNA for TCR alpha and beta chains. To control for contamination, every cDNA library was double barcoded, receiving both a SMART-Mk sample barcode and Illumina barcodes. TruSeq adapter sequences and Illumina sample barcodes were added in two successive PCR steps. The TCR alpha and beta cDNA libraries were sequenced on the Illumina HiSeq platform using custom primers. From the authors' description of their analysis: Unique molecular identifiers were extracted from raw reads with MiGEC, and CDR3 positions were determined with MiXCR. Recombination models were inferred per individual with the repgenHMM and IGoR tools using an EM algorithm. Shared clonotype analysis was performed with the tcR package in R, normalizing sharing by the product of cloneset sizes. Out-of-frame nonproductive sequences were analyzed to study raw recombination free of thymic and clonal selection effects. Through fastp at Q25 and MiXCR, TCRdb rebuilt clones from the public reads, retaining in-frame beta chains. Rows matching on CDR3 protein sequence are summarized as one entry with the most common DNA and genes. The V and J calls reflect TCRdb's pipeline rather than the authors' work. The sample includes 600,000 to 800,000 distinct CDR3 sequences, with about 20% observed a single time. 4.3% of the sample goes to the ten largest clones.

Trimming takes 6 bases off V and 5 bases off J; junction bases not matched to a gene: 8. The CDR3 starts with the cysteine, ends with the phenylalanine, and has 15 residues. Only the CDR3 region is kept as DNA, spanning 45 bases read in frame from base 1. Reading the germline V gene gives CDR1 MNHNS and CDR2 SASEGT. Every donor in the study was a healthy Caucasian. The twin cohort comprised three pairs of female monozygotic twins, all aged about 18 to 30 years. RNA for TCR libraries was isolated from peripheral blood mononuclear cells. The sample also formed part of further work on T cells expressing NK-cell markers. From the second report: TCR beta-chain repertoires were profiled in sorted CD3+CD56+NKG2C+, CD3+CD56+NKG2C- and CD3+CD56-NKG2C+ T-cell subsets from several donors. Among the eight sequenced donors, only one was HCMV-seronegative, while the other seven were HCMV-seropositive. In several experiments an anti-gammadeltaTCR antibody was added to restrict sorting to alphabetaTCR-expressing T cells. For 6 or 7 donors, the dominant CD3+CD56+NKG2C+ clonotypes were among the top 10 CD8+ clonotypes and accounted for about 1.0-8% of CD8+ T cells. Those dominant clonotypes were again the most abundant among CD3+CD56-NKG2C+ cells in several donors, at about 28.3-60.1%. It remained unclear whether the expanded NKG2C-expressing T cell clones were specific for HCMV antigens. All eight donors whose samples were sequenced were randomly selected healthy volunteers, three of them men and five women. HCMV serostatus was determined by detecting HCMV-specific IgG in serum with a commercial ELISA kit. For about 6 donors, bulk peripheral blood T-cell repertoires were additionally sequenced from unsorted PBMC. MIGEC was used to demultiplex reads and group reads by UMI, and MiTCR was used to assemble and quantify clonotypes. To remove erroneous sequences, TCR cDNA sequences were retained only when supported by two or more reads. The tcR package was used for downstream repertoire analysis, and clonotypes were matched across fractions by CDR3 nucleotide sequence plus V segment. Antigen specificity was annotated against VDJdb with VDJmatch, allowing one amino acid substitution in CDR3.

The sequence is built from TRBV6-1 and TRBJ2-7; TRBD2 matches 12 bases in the middle. Input material: PBMCs. The clonotype comes from a young woman in good health. The DNA sequence follows: TGTGCCAGCAGACGACTAGCGGGAGTCCCCCACGAGCAGTACTTC. The encoded protein is CASRRLAGVPHEQYF.